This T cell receptor (beta chain) is drawn from a study of blood T cell repertoires in COVID-19 (dated by TCRdb to 2020 to 2022). Study-level background: The collaborator samples originated in the United States, Italy and Spain and spanned the acute and convalescent phases of COVID-19. The material from the prospective study consisted of cDNA or gDNA derived from T cells, B-cell-depleted T cells, or PBMCs. Deeply sampled blood TCRbeta repertoires from subjects exposed to, actively infected with, or recovered from COVID-19 were included in the dataset. The repertoires were released in a freely available public database intended as a resource for research on the immune response to SARS-CoV-2. The samples were drawn from two sources: the first 160 participants of the ongoing ImmuneRACE study, and over 1,000 subjects contributed by 6 global collaborators. A de-identified subject ID, COVID-19 status, age in years and sex were almost always included in the sample metadata. Where HLA class I and class II types were available, the types were taken from metadata supplied by the sample provider, not from assay-based typing. The paper as a whole reports these results and caveats: Clinical and demographic metadata were provided uncurated, with the amount varying by source and participant.

Concerning this clone: Its antigen remains unidentified. Within one base of it there is no much larger clone, and no base qualities were kept.

From cysteine to phenylalanine, the CDR3 is 15 amino acids long. CDR3 DNA is the only sequence kept; it has 45 bases, read in frame from the first base. The germline V gene supplies CDR1 MNHEY and CDR2 SVGAGI. Unmatched junction bases come to 7, with V trimmed by 5 bases and J by 5 bases. TCRbeta CDR3 regions were amplified from genomic DNA using the immunoSEQ Assay, a bias-controlled multiplex PCR. Turning to the authors' computational methods: The number of nucleated cells in each sample was estimated by amplification of reference gene primers within the assay. To quantify the absolute abundance of each unique TCRbeta CDR3 rearrangement, sequence reads were collapsed and filtered. For each sample, productive Simpson clonality was calculated as the square root of Simpson's diversity index across productive rearrangements. The table comes from immuneACCESS by way of TCRdb, which keeps in-frame sequences with V and J called. Part of the clones is missing from these tables; in studies checked, under half for an unresolved V gene and the rest for unknown reasons. V, J and clone size derive from that table, while D and trimming were established from the DNA sequence. The sample table lists about 120,000 clones, approximately 80% of them with a count of one. Under 9.5% of the sample belongs to the ten largest clones.

Whole blood was collected in K2EDTA tubes by collaborating institutions according to the institutions' own protocols. Collaborator samples were shipped for TCRbeta analysis as frozen whole blood, isolated PBMCs, or DNA extracted from either sample type. The sample consisted of peripheral blood. This clonotype originated in a woman aged 40 to 50 with acute or convalescent COVID-19. The rearranged segments are TRBV6-5 and TRBJ1-4, with 8 bases in between that match TRBD1. The CDR3 has the sequence CASSNGQGRNEKLFF. The sequence in DNA is TGTGCCAGCAGTAACGGACAGGGTAGGAATGAAAAACTGTTTTTT.